One and the same sample provided the 21 T cell receptor beta chains below, sequenced in a study of blood T cell repertoires in COVID-19 (TCRdb year 2020). Libraries were made using the immunoSEQ multiplex PCR assay. TCRdb retrieved this table from immuneACCESS and kept in-frame rearrangements only. Not all clones are present; in checked studies, unresolved V genes account for under half, and no reason is known for the remainder. Here the sample has around 20,000 clones; around nine tenths occur a single time. The top ten clones comprise about 7.9% of the sample. The sequenced sample was peripheral blood. Receptors originate from a human donor with active COVID-19. The donor label of this sample is uncertain.

V is TRBV7-9 and J is TRBJ2-1; D is possibly TRBD2 (6 bases). The CDR3 extends over 12 amino acids. The V end lost 6 bases, the J end lost 9 bases, and 12 bases lay between the germline ends. CDR1 and CDR2 (germline): SEHNR, FQNEAQ (reference sequence). The CDR3 coding sequence is TGTGCCAGCAGGACGATGGGGGGTGAGCAGTTCTTC. The encoded protein is CASRTMGGEQFF.

The chain couples TRBV10-1 to TRBJ2-7; TRBD2 matches at 8 bases. CDR3 length equals 18 residues. In germline, CDR1 is WNHNN, CDR2 SYGVQD (reference sequence). Trimming took 4 bases from V and 5 from J; bases not matched to a gene: 19. Here the CDR3 DNA reads TGCGCCAGCAGTGCGCTGGCGGGGGGCTCTGTGGCGTCGCACGAGCAGTACTTC. Protein: CASSALAGGSVASHEQYF.

The V gene is TRBV5-1, the J gene TRBJ2-5, with 11 nucleotides matching TRBD2. V gave up 4 bases and J gave up 5 bases; unmatched junction bases: 7. Per germline, CDR1 SGHRS and CDR2 YFSETQ. This CDR3 region has 15 residues. The CDR3 sequence is CASSDLAGGMETQYF. The CDR3 nucleotides are TGCGCCAGCAGCGATCTAGCGGGAGGTATGGAGACCCAGTACTTC.

The rearrangement joins TRBV5-1 to TRBJ2-1, with 13 bases matching TRBD2. Germline V CDR1 and CDR2: SGHRS, YFSETQ. V dropped 2 bases and J dropped 8; count of bases not matched to a gene: 4. This CDR3 spans 15 amino acids. CDR3 DNA: TGCGCCAGCAGCTTTAGACTAGCGGGAGGATATGAGCAGTTCTTC. Translating it yields CASSFRLAGGYEQFF.

The rearrangement links TRBV29-1 to TRBJ2-7; TRBD2 matches at 7 bases. In germline, CDR1 is SQVTM, CDR2 ANQGSEA. V dropped 3 bases and J dropped 7; count of bases not matched to a gene: 9. This CDR3 is 13 amino acids long. The CDR3 sequence: CSVDVAGAGEQYF. The CDR3 DNA reads TGCAGCGTTGATGTCGCGGGAGCGGGAGAGCAGTACTTC.

The chain joins TRBV7-2 to TRBJ1-4, with D maybe TRBD1 (5 bases). The V end was cut by 3 bases, the J end by 4 bases, with 12 bases between. The germline gives CDR1 SGHTA, CDR2 FQGNSA. The length of the CDR3 is 15 residues. The CDR3 region has the DNA TGTGCCAGCAGCTTCAGTCGCAGGGTTAATGAAAAACTGTTTTTT. It translates to CASSFSRRVNEKLFF.

The CDR3 loop is CSVYRDGYTF. DNA of the CDR3: TGCAGCGTATACAGGGACGGCTACACCTTC. The chain links TRBV29-1 to TRBJ1-2; D is possibly TRBD1 (6 bases). V shed 6 bases and J shed 8 bases, with 10 bases lying between them. The CDR3 is 10 residues long. Germline V lookup: CDR1 SQVTM, CDR2 ANQGSEA.

The rearrangement links TRBV6-5 to TRBJ1-2, with TRBD1 matching over 7 bases. With 6 bases clipped from V and 8 bases from J, the junction kept 12 bases outside the gene matches. Germline CDR1 and CDR2: MNHEY and SVGAGI. The CDR3 consists of 14 residues. The CDR3 protein is CASRGITGAPGYTF. In nucleotides, the CDR3 is TGTGCCAGCAGAGGCATCACAGGGGCGCCCGGCTACACCTTC.

CDR3 sequence reads: CASSITGGTYEQYF. In DNA form, the CDR3 reads TGTGCCAGTAGTATAACCGGGGGAACCTACGAGCAGTACTTC. The J gene is TRBJ2-7, the V gene TRBV19; possible D gene TRBD2, 6 bases. The V end lost 2 bases, the J end lost 2 bases, and 10 bases lay between the germline ends. The CDR3 sequence is 14 residues long. Germline CDR1 LNHDA, CDR2 SQIVND (reference sequence). Full variable domain (rest looked up from reference TRBV19 and TRBJ2-7): DGGITQSPKYLFRKEGQNVTLSCEQNLNHDAMYWYRQDPGQGLRLIYYSQIVNDFQKGDIAEGYSVSREKKESFPLTVTSAQKNPTAFYLCASSITGGTYEQYFGPGTRLTVT.

The V call is TRBV27, the J call TRBJ2-5; unclear D gene. V gave up 2 bases and J gave up 3 bases, with 7 bases separating them. Germline V gene sequence: CDR1 MNHEY, CDR2 SMNVEV (reference sequence). The length of the CDR3 is 13 residues. The CDR3 protein is CASSLDREETQYF. The CDR3 bases are TGTGCCAGCAGTTTAGATCGCGAAGAGACCCAGTACTTC.

The gene calls are TRBV7-2 and TRBJ2-7, with 7 bases identical to TRBD1. V gave up 5 bases and J gave up 4 bases; unmatched junction bases: 8. The germline CDR1 and CDR2 sequences are SGHTA and FQGNSA. This CDR3 region has 14 residues. In nucleotides, the CDR3 is TGTGCCAGCAGCCCCGGCCGGGACAGATACGAGCAGTACTTC. Translation: CASSPGRDRYEQYF.

The CDR3 reads CASRLTDLYGYTF. For the CDR3, the DNA is TGTGCCAGTAGGCTGACAGACCTCTATGGCTACACCTTC. J is TRBJ1-2 and V is TRBV19; D may be TRBD1 (5 bases). The CDR3 runs to 13 residues. Looked up from germline, CDR1 is LNHDA and CDR2 is SQIVND (reference sequence). Deletions cut 6 bases from V and 4 bases from J, with 12 bases between.

This clone was detected once. This chain connects TRBV3-1 (or the pseudogene TRBV3-2) to TRBJ1-1; weak D call: TRBD1 (6 bases). Germline V CDR1 and CDR2: LGHDT, YNNKEL (reference sequence). This CDR3 contains 14 residues. The V end was cut by 5 bases, the J end by 11 bases, with 21 bases between. This CDR3 is CASSYQSQQGWAFF. In DNA form, the CDR3 reads TGTGCCAGCAGCTATCAATCCCAACAGGGTTGGGCTTTCTTT.

The J gene is TRBJ1-4, the V gene TRBV5-5, with 8 bases matching TRBD1. The CDR3 runs 15 residues. The V gene end was trimmed by 5 bases and the J gene end by 8 bases; junction bases not matched to a gene: 11. From germline, CDR1 is SGHKS and CDR2 YYEKEE (reference sequence). The CDR3 DNA sequence: TGTGCCAGCAGTTCCGGACAGGGAGTTTTGGAAAAACTGTTTTTT. Protein product: CASSSGQGVLEKLFF.

CDR3 sequence reads: CASSIPPRWPRGTANYGYTF. The CDR3, as DNA: TGTGCCAGTAGTATACCCCCTCGATGGCCAAGGGGGACAGCTAACTATGGCTACACCTTC. This sequence joins TRBV19 and TRBJ1-2; 7 bases map to TRBD1. V shed 2 bases, J shed 0 bases, and the junction held 18 bases outside the gene matches. This CDR3 has 20 amino acids. CDR1 LNHDA and CDR2 SQIVND come from the germline V gene (reference sequence).

The gene calls are TRBV7-2 and TRBJ2-4; D uncertain. In germline, CDR1 is SGHTA, CDR2 FQGNSA. CDR3 length: 16 residues. The V gene lost 4 bases and the J gene lost 0 bases, with 13 bases spanning the gap. The CDR3 sequence is CASSSAPSLAKNIQYF. DNA for the CDR3: TGTGCCAGCAGCTCAGCCCCAAGCTTAGCCAAAAACATTCAGTACTTC.

The chain is built from TRBV18 and TRBJ1-5, with 11 bases that match TRBD1. V shed 2 bases and J 4 bases; nucleotides not matched to a gene: 7. The CDR3 length is 17 residues. The germline gives CDR1 KGHSH, CDR2 LQKENI. CDR3 amino acids: CASSPVGQGARNQPQHF. In DNA, the CDR3 is TGTGCCAGCTCACCAGTAGGACAGGGGGCGCGAAATCAGCCCCAGCATTTT.

The rearrangement links TRBV7-9 to TRBJ2-3, with 8 bases lining up with TRBD2. Looked up from germline, CDR1 is SEHNR and CDR2 is FQNEAQ (reference sequence). There are 17 residues in the CDR3. After removal of 4 bases from V and 3 bases from J, the junction contained 12 bases not matched to a gene. The CDR3 sequence: CASSSDVLGGGTDTQYF. The CDR3 DNA reads as TGTGCCAGCAGCTCCGATGTCTTGGGCGGGGGGACAGATACGCAGTATTTT. Full variable domain (missing parts from reference TRBV7-9 and TRBJ2-3): DTGVSQNPRHKITKRGQNVTFRCDPISEHNRLYWYRQTLGQGPEFLTYFQNEAQLEKSRLLSDRFSAERPKGSFSTLEIQRTEQGDSAMYLCASSSDVLGGGTDTQYFGPGTRLTVL.

The V call is TRBV30, the J call TRBJ2-1, with a possible D match to TRBD2 (6 bases). CDR1 is GTSNPN and CDR2 is SVGIG in the germline V gene (reference sequence). The CDR3 sequence is 15 residues long. V was pared by 0 bases and J by 1 base, with 10 bases between. CDR3 loop: CAWSVEGRSYNEQFF. DNA of the CDR3: TGTGCCTGGAGTGTAGAGGGGAGGTCCTACAATGAGCAGTTCTTC.

This rearrangement joins TRBV7-2 to TRBJ2-1, with TRBD1 matching 8 bases. J lost 7 bases, V lost 5 bases, and 13 bases had no gene match. The CDR3 consists of 16 residues. Germline CDR1 reads SGHTA; CDR2 reads FQGNSA. The CDR3 nucleotides read TGTGCCAGCAGCGCCAGGGGCAGGGGGCTAGGGAATGAGCAGTTCTTC. Translated, it gives CASSARGRGLGNEQFF.

This clone was detected only a few times. The chain couples TRBV5-1 to TRBJ1-1, with 9 bases that match TRBD1. This CDR3 is 17 amino acids long. From germline, CDR1 is SGHRS and CDR2 YFSETQ. With 5 bases clipped from V and 1 base from J, the junction kept 12 bases outside the gene matches. CDR3 loop: CASSWTGELVENTEAFF. CDR3 DNA: TGCGCCAGCAGTTGGACAGGGGAATTGGTGGAGAACACTGAAGCTTTCTTT. Looking up the rest from reference TRBV5-1 and TRBJ1-1 gives the full variable domain: KAGVTQTPRYLIKTRGQQVTLSCSPISGHRSVSWYQQTPGQGLQFLFEYFSETQRNKGNFPGRFSGRQFSNSRSEMNVSTLELGDSALYLCASSWTGELVENTEAFFGQGTRLTVV.